This TCR beta chain was sequenced for a study of blood T cells in healthy people across ages. The study, taken as a whole, reports: Higher diversity, along with more naive CD4+ cells, distinguished long-lived donors from aged donors.

Then a second PCR, running about 6 to 12 cycles, was carried out with a sample-barcoded 5' primer and a J-beta primer mix. Using its own MiXCR run on the 5' RACE reads, TCRdb lists one record per CDR3 protein. The sample records roughly 900,000 distinct CDR3 sequences, around 30% being singletons. Of note for this clonotype: Its antigen is currently unknown.

This CDR3 is 16 amino acids long. V dropped 0 bases and J dropped 5; count of bases not matched to a gene: 6. Per germline, CDR1 SGHTA and CDR2 FQGNSA. Material: blood. V usage is TRBV7-2 and J usage is TRBJ2-4; TRBD1 agrees at 8 bases. The origin of this receptor is a woman at least 80 years old in good health. DNA of the CDR3: TGTGCCAGCAGCTTAGCCTCGACAGGGGCCGAAAACATTCAGTACTTC. Amino acids: CASSLASTGAENIQYF.